The text below deals with one T cell receptor beta chain. Its target is not known. Germline V CDR1 and CDR2: MNHEY, SMNVEV (reference sequence). V dropped 2 bases and J dropped 0 bases, with 8 bases sitting between them. This CDR3 comprises 15 residues. This entry comes from a study of cytomegalovirus exposure and HLA in healthy donors. General observations from the study: Rarity marked most TCR sequences, yet some public TCRs occurred in many donors. Accounts indicate the classifier identified cytomegalovirus status with strong specificity and sensitivity. Later on, a genetic analysis was performed. It linked a missense variant in DCLRE1C with V- and J-gene trimming of TCR beta.

PCR was performed using 60 Vbeta and 13 Jbeta primers. The method was immunoSEQ multiplex PCR; TCRdb's version includes in-frame clones alone and lacks a portion of them. This sample has approximately 290,000 clones, with 75% to 90% found just once. The clonotype was recovered from a girl aged 2-10 years in good health and CMV-seronegative. The V gene is TRBV27, the J gene TRBJ1-5; D unclear. The specimen sequenced was PBMCs. The CDR3: CASSLTRNSNQPQHF. The CDR3 DNA sequence: TGTGCCAGCAGTTTAACCAGAAATAGCAATCAGCCCCAGCATTTT.